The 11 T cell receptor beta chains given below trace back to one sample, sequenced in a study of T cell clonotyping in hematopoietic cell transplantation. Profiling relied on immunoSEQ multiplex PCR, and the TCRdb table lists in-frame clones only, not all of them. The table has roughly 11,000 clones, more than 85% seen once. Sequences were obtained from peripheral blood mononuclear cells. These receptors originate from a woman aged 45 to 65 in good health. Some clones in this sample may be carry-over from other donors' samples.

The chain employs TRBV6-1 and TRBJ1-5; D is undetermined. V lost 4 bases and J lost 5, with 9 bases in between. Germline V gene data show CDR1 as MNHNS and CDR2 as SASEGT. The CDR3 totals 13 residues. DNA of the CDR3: TGTGCCAGCAGTGCGAGCTGGGATCAGCCCCAGCATTTT. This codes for CASSASWDQPQHF.

The CDR3 DNA follows: TGTGCCAGCACTCAATCGGGAGGACAGCCCCAGCATTTT. This sequence encodes CASTQSGGQPQHF. The V gene is TRBV6-5, the J gene TRBJ1-5; no definite D call. This CDR3 is built from 13 residues. V lost 7 bases, J lost 7 bases, and 14 bases lay in between. CDR1 and CDR2 from the germline V gene are MNHEY and SVGAGI.

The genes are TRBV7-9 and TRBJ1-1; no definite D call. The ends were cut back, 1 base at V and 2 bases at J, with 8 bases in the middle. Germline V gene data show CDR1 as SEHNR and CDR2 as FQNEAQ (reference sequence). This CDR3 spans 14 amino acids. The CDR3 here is CASSLVAGNTEAFF. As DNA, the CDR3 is TGTGCCAGCAGCTTAGTCGCAGGCAACACTGAAGCTTTCTTT.

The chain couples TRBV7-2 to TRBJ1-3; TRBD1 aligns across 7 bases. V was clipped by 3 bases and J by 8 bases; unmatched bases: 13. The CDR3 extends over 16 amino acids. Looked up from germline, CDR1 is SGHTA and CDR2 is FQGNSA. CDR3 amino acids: CASSFDQQGLVDTIYF. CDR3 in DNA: TGTGCCAGCAGCTTTGACCAACAGGGGTTGGTGGACACCATATATTTT.

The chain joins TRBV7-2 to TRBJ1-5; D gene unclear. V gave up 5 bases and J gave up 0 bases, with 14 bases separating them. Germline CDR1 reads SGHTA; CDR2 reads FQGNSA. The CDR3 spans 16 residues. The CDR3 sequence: CASSPRRSDSNQPQHF. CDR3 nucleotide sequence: TGTGCCAGCAGCCCGAGGAGGAGCGATAGCAATCAGCCCCAGCATTTT.

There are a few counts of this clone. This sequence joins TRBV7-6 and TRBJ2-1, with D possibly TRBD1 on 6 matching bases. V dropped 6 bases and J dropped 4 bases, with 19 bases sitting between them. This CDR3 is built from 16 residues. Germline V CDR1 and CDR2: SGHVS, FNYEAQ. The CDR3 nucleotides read TGTGCCAGCAGACCCGAGGGGTGGCAGGGGTACAATGAGCAGTTCTTC. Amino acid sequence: CASRPEGWQGYNEQFF.

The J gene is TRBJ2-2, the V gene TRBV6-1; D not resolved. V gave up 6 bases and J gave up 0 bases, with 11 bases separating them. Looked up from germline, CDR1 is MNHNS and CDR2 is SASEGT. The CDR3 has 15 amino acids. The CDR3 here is CASRDESANTGELFF. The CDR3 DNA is TGTGCCAGCAGGGACGAATCCGCGAACACCGGGGAGCTGTTTTTT.

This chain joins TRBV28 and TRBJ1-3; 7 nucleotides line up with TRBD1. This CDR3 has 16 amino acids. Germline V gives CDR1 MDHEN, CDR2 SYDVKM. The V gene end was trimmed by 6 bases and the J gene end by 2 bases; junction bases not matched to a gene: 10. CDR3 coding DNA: TGTGCCAGCAGCTCCACCGACAGGGTCCCTGGAAACACCATATATTTT. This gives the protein CASSSTDRVPGNTIYF.

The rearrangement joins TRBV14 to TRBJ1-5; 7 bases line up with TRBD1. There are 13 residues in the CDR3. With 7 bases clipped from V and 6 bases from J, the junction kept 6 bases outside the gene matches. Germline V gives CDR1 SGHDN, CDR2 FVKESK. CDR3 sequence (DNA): TGTGCCAGCAATAGGGGGCAGGGTCAGCCCCAGCATTTT. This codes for CASNRGQGQPQHF.

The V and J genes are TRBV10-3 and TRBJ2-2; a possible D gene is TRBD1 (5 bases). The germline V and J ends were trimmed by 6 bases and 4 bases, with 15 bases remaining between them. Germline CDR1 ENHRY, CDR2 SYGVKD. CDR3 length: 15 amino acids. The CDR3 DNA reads TGTGCCATCAGCGACCTGCCGACAGCCACCGGGGAGCTGTTTTTT. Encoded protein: CAISDLPTATGELFF.

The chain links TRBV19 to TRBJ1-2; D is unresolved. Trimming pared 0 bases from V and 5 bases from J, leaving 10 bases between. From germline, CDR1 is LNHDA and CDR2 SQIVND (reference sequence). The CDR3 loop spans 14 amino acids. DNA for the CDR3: TGTGCCAGTAGTATAGATCAAGTCAGTTATGGCTACACCTTC. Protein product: CASSIDQVSYGYTF.